The entry below describes one TCR beta chain. V was shortened by 10 bases and J by 3 bases, with 12 bases between the two germline ends. There are 13 residues in the CDR3. CDR1 and CDR2 from the germline V gene are ENHRY and SYGVKD. The data were taken from a study of blood T cell repertoires in COVID-19. The overall study: There were acute and convalescent COVID-19 samples, and they came from the United States, Italy and Spain.

Per the study methods: Amplified reference gene primers provided the basis for estimating nucleated cell counts. Sequenced by immunoSEQ multiplex PCR; TCRdb stores in-frame clones only, minus some. D and trimming were read from the DNA, whereas the V and J calls and clone size are those reported in that table. Of under 200,000 clones listed, 88% were seen once; the top ten hold around 25%. What was sequenced was peripheral blood. This receptor was obtained from a man between 60 and 75 years old with acute or convalescent COVID-19. This chain connects TRBV10-3 to TRBJ1-4; a possible D gene is TRBD1 (6 bases). The CDR3 nucleotides read TGTGCCAGCTCGGGACAAGCTAATGAAAAACTGTTTTTT. This sequence encodes CASSGQANEKLFF.